The next 7 T cell receptor beta chains were all read from a single sample in a study of cytomegalovirus exposure and HLA in healthy donors. PCR used 60 Vbeta primers and 13 Jbeta primers. Profiled with immunoSEQ multiplex PCR; TCRdb holds only in-frame clones, not every one. The sample records about 110,000 clones, around 86% being singletons. The material sequenced was PBMCs. All receptors come from a young woman in good health and CMV-seronegative.

The gene calls are TRBV6-1 and TRBJ2-5; 8 bases fit TRBD2. V lost 0 bases and J lost 4; bases outside the gene matches: 10. Looked up from germline, CDR1 is MNHNS and CDR2 is SASEGT. The CDR3 extends over 17 amino acids. CDR3 bases: TGTGCCAGCAGTGAAGCGGGACTAGGGAGCGATGTAGAGACCCAGTACTTC. It yields the protein CASSEAGLGSDVETQYF.

This clone was detected only a few times. The V and J genes are TRBV5-1 and TRBJ2-3; 9 bases map to TRBD2. The germline V gene encodes CDR1 SGHRS and CDR2 YFSETQ. Trimming took 4 bases from V and 0 from J; bases not matched to a gene: 6. CDR3 length equals 16 residues. The CDR3 is CASSLRTSVSTDTQYF. DNA of the CDR3: TGCGCCAGCAGCCTCCGGACTAGCGTTAGCACAGATACGCAGTATTTT.

The chain is built from TRBV12-5 and TRBJ2-3; TRBD1 is a possible D gene (6 bases). CDR3 length: 15 residues. The germline V and J ends were trimmed by 4 bases and 0 bases, with 11 bases remaining between them. Germline V gene sequence: CDR1 LGHNT, CDR2 FRNRAP. CDR3 sequence reads: CASGSKTGSTDTQYF. In DNA form, the CDR3 reads TGTGCTAGTGGTTCAAAGACAGGCAGCACAGATACGCAGTATTTT.

This clone was seen only once. J is TRBJ2-7 and V is TRBV25-1, with a possible D match to TRBD1 (5 bases). CDR1 and CDR2 from the germline V gene are MGHDK and SYGVNS. Trimming pared 5 bases from V and 2 bases from J, leaving 22 bases between. The CDR3 loop spans 17 amino acids. DNA for the CDR3: TGTGCCAGCAGTAACCTCCCCCCTGGACAAGCCGCCTACGAGCAGTACTTC. Protein sequence: CASSNLPPGQAAYEQYF.

This chain joins TRBV2 and TRBJ1-2; possible D gene TRBD1, 5 bases. V lost 1 base to trimming and J lost 0 bases, with 9 bases between them. This CDR3 is 15 amino acids long. CDR1 and CDR2 from the germline V gene are SNHLY and FYNNEI. The CDR3 DNA is TGTGCCAGCAGTGAAGAAGGGGCAACTAACTATGGCTACACCTTC. Translating it yields CASSEEGATNYGYTF.

The chain has TRBV7-2 and TRBJ2-7; TRBD1 agrees at 7 bases. Germline V lookup: CDR1 SGHTA, CDR2 FQGNSA. This CDR3 is 13 amino acids long. The ends lost 5 bases at V and 6 bases at J; junction bases unmatched: 7. In DNA, the CDR3 is TGTGCCAGCAGCCTCCACAGGGGAGTCGAGCAGTACTTC. The encoded protein is CASSLHRGVEQYF.

The chain is built from TRBV4-2 and TRBJ2-1; tentative D call: TRBD2 (6 bases). Germline assignment: CDR1 LGHNA and CDR2 YNFKEQ. Trimming shortened V by 3 bases and J by 8 bases, and 20 bases separated the two germline ends. The CDR3 covers 16 residues. CDR3 amino acids: CASSHSRSFTGDEQFF. The CDR3 DNA is TGTGCCAGCAGCCACTCCCGGTCCTTTACGGGGGATGAGCAGTTCTTC.